This record concerns one T cell receptor beta chain sequence. Its cognate antigen is unknown. One end of the junction varies from germline; a read error may be responsible. The sample comes from a study of T cells in Graves' hyperthyroidism and ophthalmopathy. Germline V gives CDR1 SEHNR, CDR2 FQNEAQ (reference sequence). CDR3 length equals 16 residues. Amplification yielded TCR beta CDR3 regions, with RNA transcripts as the source. The HTBI primer set was used in a first-round RT-PCR of the TCR CDR3. MiXCR was run by TCRdb on the multiplex PCR reads, yielding one entry per CDR3 protein. This table has a few hundred thousand distinct CDR3 sequences, 40% to 50% appearing once. Lactation, pregnancy, other autoimmune disease or uncontrolled infection led to exclusion of patients. Overall study findings and caveats: The model anticipated ophthalmopathy a median about 7 months pre-onset. In simple terms, a model built on 13 V-J features told ophthalmopathy apart from stable hyperthyroidism.

Sequencing input: peripheral blood or thyroid tissue (not recorded which). V and J are TRBV7-9 and TRBJ2-5, with 10 bases identical to TRBD1. The clonotype was recovered from an adult woman with Graves' disease, either hyperthyroidism or ophthalmopathy (not recorded which). CDR3 in DNA: TGTGCCGGCAGCCCAGGGGGACAGGGGACCAGGGAGACCCAGTACTTC. It specifies CAGSPGGQGTRETQYF.